This T cell receptor beta chain was captured by sequencing in a study of blood T cell repertoires in COVID-19. Study-wide background: PBMCs, B-cell-depleted T cells, or T cells provided the cDNA or gDNA that made up the material.

Clones were read by immunoSEQ multiplex PCR, and TCRdb kept only the in-frame ones, dropping some. In the table there are 150,000 or so clones, 85% to 90% of which are singletons. The CDR3 sequence is 14 residues long. Germline values: CDR1 MNHEY, CDR2 SMNVEV (reference sequence). The V and J ends lost 3 bases and 5 bases respectively, with 13 bases between them. The rearrangement joins TRBV27 to TRBJ1-2; D is perhaps TRBD1 (6 bases). The source is a woman aged 55-69 years with acute or convalescent COVID-19. Sequenced: peripheral blood. The CDR3 loop is CASSLAGALYGYTF. The CDR3 DNA reads as TGTGCCAGCAGTTTGGCGGGGGCCCTTTATGGCTACACCTTC.